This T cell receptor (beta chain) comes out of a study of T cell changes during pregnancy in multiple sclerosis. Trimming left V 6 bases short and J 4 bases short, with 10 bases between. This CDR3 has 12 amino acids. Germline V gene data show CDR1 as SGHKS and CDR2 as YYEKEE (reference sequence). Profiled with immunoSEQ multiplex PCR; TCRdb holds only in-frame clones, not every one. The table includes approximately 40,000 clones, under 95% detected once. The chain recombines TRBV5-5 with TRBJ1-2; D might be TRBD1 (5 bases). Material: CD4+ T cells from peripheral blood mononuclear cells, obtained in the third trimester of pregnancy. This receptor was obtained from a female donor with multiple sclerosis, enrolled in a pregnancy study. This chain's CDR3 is CASIGASYGYTF. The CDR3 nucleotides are TGTGCCAGCATTGGGGCCTCCTATGGCTACACCTTC.